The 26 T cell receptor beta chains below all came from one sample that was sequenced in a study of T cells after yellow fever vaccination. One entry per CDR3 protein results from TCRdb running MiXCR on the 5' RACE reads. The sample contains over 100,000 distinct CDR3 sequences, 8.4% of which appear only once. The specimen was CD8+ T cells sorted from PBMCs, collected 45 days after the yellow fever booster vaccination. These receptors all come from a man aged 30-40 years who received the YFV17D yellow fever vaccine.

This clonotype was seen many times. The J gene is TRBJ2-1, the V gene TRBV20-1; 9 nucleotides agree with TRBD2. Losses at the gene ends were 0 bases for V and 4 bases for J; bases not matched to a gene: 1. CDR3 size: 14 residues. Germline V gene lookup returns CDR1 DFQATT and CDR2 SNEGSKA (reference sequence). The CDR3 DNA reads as TGCAGTGCTAGAGAACTAGCGGGTTACAATGAGCAGTTCTTC. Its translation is CSARELAGYNEQFF.

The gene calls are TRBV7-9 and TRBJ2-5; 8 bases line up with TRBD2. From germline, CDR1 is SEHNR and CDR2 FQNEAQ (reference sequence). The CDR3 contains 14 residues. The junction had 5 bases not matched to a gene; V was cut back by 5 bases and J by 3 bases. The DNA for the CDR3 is TGTGCCAGCAGCCGAGCGGGAGTAGAAGAGACCCAGTACTTC. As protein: CASSRAGVEETQYF.

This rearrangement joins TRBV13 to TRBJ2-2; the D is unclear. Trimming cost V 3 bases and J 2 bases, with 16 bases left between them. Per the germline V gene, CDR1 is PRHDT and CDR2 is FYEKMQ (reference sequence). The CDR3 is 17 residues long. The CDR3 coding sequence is TGTGCCAGCAGCTTTGACGGAGAACGATCAAACACCGGGGAGCTGTTTTTT. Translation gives CASSFDGERSNTGELFF. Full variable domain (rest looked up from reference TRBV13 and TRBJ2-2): AAGVIQSPRHLIKEKRETATLKCYPIPRHDTVYWYQQGPGQDPQFLISFYEKMQSDKGSIPDRFSAQQFSDYHSELNMSSLELGDSALYFCASSFDGERSNTGELFFGEGSRLTVL.

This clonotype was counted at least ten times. The CDR3 nucleotides are TGTGCCAGCAGTACTAAGCCGGGACATGGGAACAATGAGCAGTTCTTC. Protein sequence: CASSTKPGHGNNEQFF. The rearrangement joins TRBV27 to TRBJ2-1; D may be TRBD1 (6 bases). V lost 5 bases to trimming and J lost 5 bases, with 19 bases between them. This CDR3 spans 16 amino acids. CDR1 is MNHEY, CDR2 SMNVEV, per germline (reference sequence).

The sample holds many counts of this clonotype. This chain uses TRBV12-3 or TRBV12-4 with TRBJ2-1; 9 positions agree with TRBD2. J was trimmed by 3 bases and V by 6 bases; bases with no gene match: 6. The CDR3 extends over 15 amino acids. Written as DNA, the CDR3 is TGTGCCAGCAGCATAAGCGGGAGGTTCTACAATGAGCAGTTCTTC. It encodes CASSISGRFYNEQFF.

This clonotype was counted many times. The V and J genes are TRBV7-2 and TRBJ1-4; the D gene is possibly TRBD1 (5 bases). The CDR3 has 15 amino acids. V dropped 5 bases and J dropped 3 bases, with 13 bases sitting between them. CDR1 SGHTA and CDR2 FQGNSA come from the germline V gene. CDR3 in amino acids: CASSAEGPSNEKLFF. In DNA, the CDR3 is TGTGCCAGCAGCGCGGAGGGGCCCTCTAATGAAAAACTGTTTTTT.

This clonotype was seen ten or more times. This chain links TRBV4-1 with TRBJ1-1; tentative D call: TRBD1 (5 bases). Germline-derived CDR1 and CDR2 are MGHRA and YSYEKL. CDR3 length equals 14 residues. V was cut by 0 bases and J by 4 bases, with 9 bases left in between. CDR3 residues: CASSQDRGGTEAFF. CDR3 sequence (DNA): TGCGCCAGCAGCCAAGATCGGGGGGGCACTGAAGCTTTCTTT.

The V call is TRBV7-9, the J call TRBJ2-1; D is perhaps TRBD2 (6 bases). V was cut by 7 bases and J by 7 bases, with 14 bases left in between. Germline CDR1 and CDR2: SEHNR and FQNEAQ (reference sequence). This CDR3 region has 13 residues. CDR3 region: CASKTFSGNEQFF. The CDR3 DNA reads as TGTGCCAGCAAAACCTTTAGCGGAAATGAGCAGTTCTTC. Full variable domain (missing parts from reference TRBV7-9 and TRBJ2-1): DTGVSQNPRHKITKRGQNVTFRCDPISEHNRLYWYRQTLGQGPEFLTYFQNEAQLEKSRLLSDRFSAERPKGSFSTLEIQRTEQGDSAMYLCASKTFSGNEQFFGPGTRLTVL.

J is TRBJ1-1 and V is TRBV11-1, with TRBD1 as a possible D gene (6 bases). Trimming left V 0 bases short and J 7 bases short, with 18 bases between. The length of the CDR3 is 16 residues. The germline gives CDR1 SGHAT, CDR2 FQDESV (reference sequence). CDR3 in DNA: TGTGCCAGCAGCTTAGCGTGGGGGCCCGGAGGAGGTGAAGCTTTCTTT. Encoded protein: CASSLAWGPGGGEAFF.

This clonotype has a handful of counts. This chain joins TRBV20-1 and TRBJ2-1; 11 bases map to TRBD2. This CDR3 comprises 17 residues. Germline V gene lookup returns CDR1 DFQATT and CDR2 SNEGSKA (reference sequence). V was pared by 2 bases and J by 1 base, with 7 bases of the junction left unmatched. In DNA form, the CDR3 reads TGCAGTGCTAGACCCGGACTAGCGGGCGTGTCCTACAATGAGCAGTTCTTC. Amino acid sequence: CSARPGLAGVSYNEQFF.

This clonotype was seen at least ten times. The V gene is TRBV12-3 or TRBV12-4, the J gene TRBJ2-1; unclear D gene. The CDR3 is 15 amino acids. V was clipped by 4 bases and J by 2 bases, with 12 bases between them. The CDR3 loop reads CASSWSAPTYNEQFF. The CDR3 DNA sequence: TGTGCCAGCAGTTGGTCGGCACCTACCTACAATGAGCAGTTCTTC.

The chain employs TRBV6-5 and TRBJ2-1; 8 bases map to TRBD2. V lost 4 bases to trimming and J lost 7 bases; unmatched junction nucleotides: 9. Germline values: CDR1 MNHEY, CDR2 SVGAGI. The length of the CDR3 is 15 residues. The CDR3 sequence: CASSSPGGPGNEQFF. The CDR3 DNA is TGTGCCAGCAGTTCCCCGGGAGGGCCGGGGAATGAGCAGTTCTTC.

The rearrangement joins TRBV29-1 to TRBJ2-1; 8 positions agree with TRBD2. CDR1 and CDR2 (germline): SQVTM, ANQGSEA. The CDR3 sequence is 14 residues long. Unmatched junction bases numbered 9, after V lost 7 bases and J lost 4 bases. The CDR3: CSGALREVYNEQFF. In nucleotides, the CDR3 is TGCAGCGGGGCATTGCGGGAGGTGTACAATGAGCAGTTCTTC.

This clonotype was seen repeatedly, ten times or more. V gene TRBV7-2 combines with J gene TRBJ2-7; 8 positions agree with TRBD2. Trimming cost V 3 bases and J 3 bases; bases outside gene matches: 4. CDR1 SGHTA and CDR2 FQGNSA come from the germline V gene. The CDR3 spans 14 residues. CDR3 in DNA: TGTGCCAGCAGCTTGGGACTAGGACTCTACGAGCAGTACTTC. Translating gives CASSLGLGLYEQYF.

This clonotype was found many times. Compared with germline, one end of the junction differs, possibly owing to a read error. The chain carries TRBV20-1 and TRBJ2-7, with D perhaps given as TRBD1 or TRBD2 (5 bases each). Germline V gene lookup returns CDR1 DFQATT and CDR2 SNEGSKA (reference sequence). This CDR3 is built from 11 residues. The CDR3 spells CSARAERTMDF. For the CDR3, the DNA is TGCAGTGCTAGAGCGGAGCGGACAATGGACTTC.

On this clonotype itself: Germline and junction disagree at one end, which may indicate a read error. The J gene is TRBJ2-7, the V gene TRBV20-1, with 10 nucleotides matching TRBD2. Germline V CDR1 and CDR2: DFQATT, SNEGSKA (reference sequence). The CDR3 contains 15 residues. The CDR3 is CCASSSRTSGYEQYF. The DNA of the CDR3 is TGCTGTGCTAGTTCATCACGGACTAGCGGTTACGAGCAGTACTTC.

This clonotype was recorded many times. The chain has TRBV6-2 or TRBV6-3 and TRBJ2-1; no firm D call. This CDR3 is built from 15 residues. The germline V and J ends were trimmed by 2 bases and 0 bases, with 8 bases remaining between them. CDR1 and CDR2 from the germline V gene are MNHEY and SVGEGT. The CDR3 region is CASSYGQSSYNEQFF. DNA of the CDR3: TGTGCCAGCAGTTACGGGCAGAGCTCCTACAATGAGCAGTTCTTC.

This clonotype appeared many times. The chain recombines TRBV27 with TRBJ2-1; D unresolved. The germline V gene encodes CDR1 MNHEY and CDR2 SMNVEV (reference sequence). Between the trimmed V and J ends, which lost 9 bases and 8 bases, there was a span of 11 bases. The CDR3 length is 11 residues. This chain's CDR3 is CASRIGYEQFF. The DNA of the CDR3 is TGTGCCAGTAGAATTGGATATGAGCAGTTCTTC.

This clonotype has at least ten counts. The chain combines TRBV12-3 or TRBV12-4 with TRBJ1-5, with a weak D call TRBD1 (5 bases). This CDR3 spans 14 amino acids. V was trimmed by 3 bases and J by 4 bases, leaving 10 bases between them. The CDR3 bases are TGTGCCAGCAGTTTGGGGCAGGGTAATCAGCCCCAGCATTTT. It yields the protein CASSLGQGNQPQHF.

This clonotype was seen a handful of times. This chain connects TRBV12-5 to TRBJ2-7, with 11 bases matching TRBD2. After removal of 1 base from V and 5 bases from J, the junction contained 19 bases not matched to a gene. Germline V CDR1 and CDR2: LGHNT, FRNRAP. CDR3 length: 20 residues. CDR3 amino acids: CASGLARDRIVLAGVDEQYF. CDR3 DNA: TGTGCTAGTGGTTTGGCAAGGGACAGAATCGTACTAGCGGGAGTAGACGAGCAGTACTTC.

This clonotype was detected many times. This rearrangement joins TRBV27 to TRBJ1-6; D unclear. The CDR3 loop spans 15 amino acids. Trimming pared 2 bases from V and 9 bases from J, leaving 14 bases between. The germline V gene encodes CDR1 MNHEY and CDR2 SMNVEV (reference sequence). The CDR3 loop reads CASSLVGINGSPLHF. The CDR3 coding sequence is TGTGCCAGCAGTTTAGTGGGGATAAACGGTTCACCCCTCCACTTT.

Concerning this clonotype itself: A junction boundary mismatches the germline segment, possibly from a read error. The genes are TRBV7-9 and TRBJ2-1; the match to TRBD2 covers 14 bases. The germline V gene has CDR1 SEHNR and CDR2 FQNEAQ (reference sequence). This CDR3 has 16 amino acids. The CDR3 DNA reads TGTGCCAGCAGCTTCGATGGGACTAGCGGGAGAGCCGCGGAGGTCTTC. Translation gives CASSFDGTSGRAAEVF.

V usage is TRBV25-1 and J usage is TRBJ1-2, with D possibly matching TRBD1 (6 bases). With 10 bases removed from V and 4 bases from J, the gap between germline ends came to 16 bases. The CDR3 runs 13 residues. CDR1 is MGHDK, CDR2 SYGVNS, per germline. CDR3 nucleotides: TGTGCCACTACCGGGGGCACTGGCTATGGCTACACCTTC. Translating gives CATTGGTGYGYTF.

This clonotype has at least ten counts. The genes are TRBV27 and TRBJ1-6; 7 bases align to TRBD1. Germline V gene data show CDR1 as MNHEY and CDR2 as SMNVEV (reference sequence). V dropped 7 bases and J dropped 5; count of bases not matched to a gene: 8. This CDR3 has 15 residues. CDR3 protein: CASTEQGFHNSPLHF. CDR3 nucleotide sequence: TGTGCCAGCACCGAACAGGGGTTTCATAATTCACCCCTCCACTTT.

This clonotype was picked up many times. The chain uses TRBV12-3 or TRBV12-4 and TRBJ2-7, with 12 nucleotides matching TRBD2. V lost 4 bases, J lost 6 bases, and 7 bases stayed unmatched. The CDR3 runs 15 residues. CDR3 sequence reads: CASSSRLAGVAEQYF. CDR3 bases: TGTGCCAGCAGTTCCCGACTAGCGGGAGTGGCCGAGCAGTACTTC.

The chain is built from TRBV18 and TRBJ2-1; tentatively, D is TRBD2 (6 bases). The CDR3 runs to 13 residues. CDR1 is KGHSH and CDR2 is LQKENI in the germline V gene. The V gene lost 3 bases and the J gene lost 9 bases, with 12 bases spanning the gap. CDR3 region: CASSPSGGAEQFF. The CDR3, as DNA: TGTGCCAGCTCACCTAGTGGAGGGGCTGAGCAGTTCTTC.